A single sample is the source of the 30 T cell receptor beta chains below, sequenced in a study of shared T cell receptors in the human thymus. TCRdb's copy holds only in-frame clones and misses some; the assay was immunoSEQ multiplex PCR. The sample shows some 760,000 clones, 70% to 90% of them seen only once. This same sample was also part of a study on human thymus T cells.

Source material: thymocytes. Source of these receptors: a girl under two years old with a congenital heart defect.

The chain links TRBV19 to TRBJ2-2; tentatively, D is TRBD2 (5 bases). The CDR3 runs to 15 residues. Germline CDR1 is LNHDA and CDR2 is SQIVND (reference sequence). The ends were cut back, 7 bases at V and 2 bases at J, with 14 bases in the middle. This CDR3 is CASKRGRSNTGELFF. In DNA, the CDR3 is TGTGCCAGTAAGCGAGGGCGGTCCAACACCGGGGAGCTGTTTTTT.

CDR3: CASSQRTTGDSNTEAFF. CDR3 bases: TGCGCCAGCAGCCAAAGGACCACAGGGGATTCGAACACTGAAGCTTTCTTT. The V and J genes are TRBV4-3 and TRBJ1-1; 7 positions match TRBD1. The CDR3 is 17 amino acids. Looked up from germline, CDR1 is LGHNA and CDR2 is YSLEER. V was pared by 2 bases and J by 1 base, with 10 bases of the junction left unmatched.

The CDR3 DNA sequence: TGTGCCAGCAGCTTGACAAATAGCAATCAGCCCCAGCATTTT. Protein product: CASSLTNSNQPQHF. The chain joins TRBV5-6 to TRBJ1-5; no definite D call. V was clipped by 1 base and J by 0 bases, with 5 bases between them. This CDR3 region has 14 residues. CDR1 SGHDT and CDR2 YYEEEE come from the germline V gene.

The CDR3 DNA reads as TGTGCCAGCAGTCAAGACAGAAAGCCCCCCACCGATTACGAGCAGTACTTC. As protein: CASSQDRKPPTDYEQYF. The V and J genes are TRBV27 and TRBJ2-7, with D perhaps TRBD1 (5 bases). This CDR3 spans 17 amino acids. Germline-derived CDR1 and CDR2 are MNHEY and SMNVEV (reference sequence). The V and J ends lost 5 bases and 4 bases respectively, with 24 bases between them.

In this sample, this clone turned up a few times. The rearrangement joins TRBV5-4 to TRBJ2-3; D is unresolved. Germline V gene data show CDR1 as SGHNT and CDR2 as YYREEE (reference sequence). The CDR3 totals 14 residues. Trimming left V 0 bases short and J 8 bases short, with 13 bases between. In nucleotides, the CDR3 is TGTGCCAGCAGCTTGGCCGGAGACCCCGGTACGCAGTATTTT. This codes for CASSLAGDPGTQYF.

The rearrangement joins TRBV5-4 to TRBJ2-1; 10 bases match TRBD2. After removal of 4 bases from V and 0 bases from J, the junction contained 10 bases not matched to a gene. The germline gives CDR1 SGHNT, CDR2 YYREEE (reference sequence). The CDR3 spans 18 residues. This CDR3 is CASSTGLAGDLSYNEQFF. The CDR3 nucleotides are TGTGCCAGCAGCACGGGGCTAGCGGGGGACCTCTCCTACAATGAGCAGTTCTTC.

This clone appeared once. The chain employs TRBV19 and TRBJ2-3, with D maybe TRBD2 (6 bases). The CDR3 runs 16 residues. V lost 3 bases and J 5 bases, leaving 18 bases between the germline ends. CDR1 is LNHDA and CDR2 is SQIVND in the germline V gene (reference sequence). The CDR3, as DNA: TGTGCCAGTAGTATTCCCGGGGGACGAAAGGGAGATACGCAGTATTTT. Translation gives CASSIPGGRKGDTQYF.

This chain uses TRBV7-8 with TRBJ1-2, with D unresolved. V was trimmed by 5 bases and J by 8 bases, leaving 15 bases between them. Germline CDR1 is SGHVS and CDR2 is FQNEAQ. The CDR3 runs to 13 residues. The CDR3 nucleotides are TGTGCCAGCAGCGTCTCTTTGATGGGCGGCTACACCTTC. Translating gives CASSVSLMGGYTF.

This rearrangement joins TRBV4-2 to TRBJ2-5; TRBD2 matches 11 bases. Germline V gene lookup returns CDR1 LGHNA and CDR2 YNFKEQ. There are 17 residues in the CDR3. The V gene end was trimmed by 0 bases and the J gene end by 1 base; junction bases not matched to a gene: 4. CDR3: CASSQDGLAGGQETQYF. The CDR3 DNA reads TGTGCCAGCAGCCAAGATGGGCTAGCGGGGGGCCAAGAGACCCAGTACTTC.

The V and J genes are TRBV5-1 and TRBJ1-6; D is unresolved. CDR3 length: 16 amino acids. Germline V CDR1 and CDR2: SGHRS, YFSETQ. Trimming took off 0 bases at V and 13 bases at J, with 20 bases between the two ends. The CDR3 DNA follows: TGCGCCAGCAGCTTGGGGTCCCGGTTTGTTGAATTCCCCCTCCACTTT. Translated, it gives CASSLGSRFVEFPLHF.

The CDR3 reads CASSFPGQGARNTEAFF. CDR3 bases: TGTGCCAGCAGCTTCCCGGGACAGGGGGCCCGGAACACTGAAGCTTTCTTT. The gene calls are TRBV7-8 and TRBJ1-1; TRBD1 matches at 12 bases. The CDR3 covers 17 residues. Germline CDR1 and CDR2: SGHVS and FQNEAQ. The J segment lost 1 base and the V segment lost 3 bases, leaving 6 bases of the junction unmatched.

This clone has only one observation. The chain combines TRBV10-3 with TRBJ2-7, with TRBD1 matching over 9 bases. This CDR3 contains 12 residues. Looked up from germline, CDR1 is ENHRY and CDR2 is SYGVKD. Losses at the gene ends were 10 bases for V and 6 bases for J; bases not matched to a gene: 7. In DNA, the CDR3 is TGTGCCAGCGGGACAGGGAAAGGCGAGCAGTACTTC. Its protein is CASGTGKGEQYF.

This chain links TRBV25-1 with TRBJ2-1; no clear D gene. The V and J ends lost 2 bases and 5 bases respectively, with 10 bases between them. The CDR3 consists of 14 residues. Looked up from germline, CDR1 is MGHDK and CDR2 is SYGVNS. The CDR3 nucleotides are TGTGCCAGCAGTGAAGGTCAGTCCCACAATGAGCAGTTCTTC. Protein product: CASSEGQSHNEQFF.

The chain's CDR3 is CASTRFGGGSLPNYGYTF. CDR3 in DNA: TGTGCCAGCACCAGATTCGGGGGGGGCTCCCTCCCTAACTATGGCTACACCTTC. The genes are TRBV28 and TRBJ1-2, with D perhaps matching TRBD1 (6 bases). V was pared by 7 bases and J by 0 bases, with 24 bases between. Germline CDR1 reads MDHEN; CDR2 reads SYDVKM. The length of the CDR3 is 18 residues.

This clone was detected only once. J is TRBJ2-1 and V is TRBV4-1, with D tentatively TRBD1 (6 bases). The CDR3 length is 13 residues. The V gene's germline CDR1 is MGHRA and CDR2 YSYEKL. V lost 1 base and J lost 16, with 17 bases in between. CDR3 nucleotide sequence: TGCGCCAGCAGCCAAGGTACACAGGGAGCGGCCTTCTTC. Translated: CASSQGTQGAAFF.

The chain employs TRBV10-3 and TRBJ1-2; D gene ambiguous. The CDR3 has 12 amino acids. The germline V gene has CDR1 ENHRY and CDR2 SYGVKD. Trimming removed 8 bases from V and 4 bases from J, with 11 bases in between. CDR3 bases: TGTGCCATCGACACCCTTGGCTATGGCTACACCTTC. It codes for CAIDTLGYGYTF.

This sequence joins TRBV27 and TRBJ1-1, with unresolved D. The V gene's germline CDR1 is MNHEY and CDR2 SMNVEV (reference sequence). Trimming pared 8 bases from V and 1 base from J, leaving 11 bases between. The CDR3 totals 13 residues. The CDR3 DNA sequence: TGTGCCAGCTATTCCACGGGGAACACTGAAGCTTTCTTT. The encoded protein is CASYSTGNTEAFF.

This chain connects TRBV9 to TRBJ2-1; 7 nucleotides agree with TRBD1. Germline lookup yields CDR1 SGDLS and CDR2 YYNGEE. V lost 4 bases to trimming and J lost 7 bases; unmatched junction nucleotides: 2. This CDR3 comprises 12 residues. The CDR3 region is CASSLTGNEQFF. The CDR3 nucleotides read TGTGCCAGCAGCTTGACAGGGAATGAGCAGTTCTTC.

In this sample, this clone turned up once. The chain recombines TRBV5-1 with TRBJ2-3; 12 nucleotides agree with TRBD2. From germline, CDR1 is SGHRS and CDR2 YFSETQ. The CDR3 sequence is 15 residues long. V trimming: 9 bases; J trimming: 3 bases; junction bases outside the gene matches: 8. The CDR3 reads CATSSGGVVTDTQYF. CDR3 DNA: TGCGCCACCTCTAGCGGGGGGGTGGTAACAGATACGCAGTATTTT.

The CDR3 protein is CASSLSTSGYNEQFF. The DNA of the CDR3 is TGTGCCAGCAGCTTGAGCACTAGCGGATACAATGAGCAGTTCTTC. The chain links TRBV5-4 to TRBJ2-1; 8 bases map to TRBD2. Germline CDR1 reads SGHNT; CDR2 reads YYREEE (reference sequence). Trimming cost V 1 base and J 4 bases; bases outside gene matches: 4. The CDR3 length is 15 residues.

The gene calls are TRBV18 and TRBJ1-4; D may be TRBD1 (5 bases). The CDR3 has 14 residues. Between the trimmed V and J ends, which lost 5 bases and 7 bases, there was a span of 14 bases. Germline loops: CDR1 KGHSH, CDR2 LQKENI. The CDR3 loop is CASSSRVHGEKLFF. The DNA for the CDR3 is TGTGCCAGCTCATCCAGGGTTCATGGTGAAAAACTGTTTTTT.

Notes on this clone: Compared with germline, one end of the junction differs, possibly owing to a read error. The rearrangement uses TRBV9 and TRBJ2-3; 8 nucleotides line up with TRBD2. Germline CDR1 reads SGDLS; CDR2 reads YYNGEE. The CDR3 sequence is 15 residues long. The CDR3, as DNA: TGTGCCAGCAGCGCCGTCCCCGACTATAGCGGGGAAGTCCATTTT. Amino acid sequence: CASSAVPDYSGEVHF.

The chain carries TRBV19 and TRBJ1-5, with D perhaps matching TRBD1 (5 bases). Germline V gene sequence: CDR1 LNHDA, CDR2 SQIVND (reference sequence). The length of the CDR3 is 15 residues. The ends were cut back, 2 bases at V and 4 bases at J, with 12 bases in the middle. CDR3 in DNA: TGTGCCAGTAGTATATTGGGCAGGGAAAATCAGCCCCAGCATTTT. Its protein product is CASSILGRENQPQHF.

The rearrangement uses TRBV10-1 and TRBJ2-3; weak D call: TRBD2 (5 bases). The CDR3 covers 13 residues. Trimming took 8 bases from V and 3 from J, leaving 12 bases between them. Germline V gives CDR1 WNHNN, CDR2 SYGVQD (reference sequence). This chain's CDR3 is CASEGVGTDTQYF. The CDR3, as DNA: TGCGCCAGCGAGGGCGTTGGAACAGATACGCAGTATTTT.

The V and J genes are TRBV14 and TRBJ1-5; 7 positions match TRBD1. V was clipped by 3 bases and J by 1 base; unmatched bases: 6. The CDR3 consists of 16 residues. From germline, CDR1 is SGHDN and CDR2 FVKESK. CDR3 nucleotide sequence: TGTGCCAGCAGCCAGGAACAGGGGAGCAGCAATCAGCCCCAGCATTTT. Residues: CASSQEQGSSNQPQHF.

The J gene is TRBJ2-3, the V gene TRBV7-9, with D hard to call. CDR1 is SEHNR and CDR2 is FQNEAQ in the germline V gene (reference sequence). The CDR3 is 14 amino acids. Trimming removed 5 bases at V and 2 bases at J, with 11 bases between. The CDR3, as DNA: TGTGCCAGCAGCCTCGGCAGGTTCACAGATACGCAGTATTTT. This translates into CASSLGRFTDTQYF.

The chain couples TRBV5-6 to TRBJ1-2, with a possible D match to TRBD1 (6 bases). Trimming shortened V by 4 bases and J by 8 bases, and 18 bases separated the two germline ends. Germline V CDR1 and CDR2: SGHDT, YYEEEE. The CDR3 runs 14 residues. In nucleotides, the CDR3 is TGTGCCAGCAGCCTGCTGGGGGCCTTGGGCGGCTACACCTTC. Translated, it gives CASSLLGALGGYTF. The full variable domain, rest sourced from reference TRBV5-6 and TRBJ1-2, is DAGVTQSPTHLIKTRGQQVTLRCSPKSGHDTVSWYQQALGQGPQFIFQYYEEEERQRGNFPDRFSGHQFPNYSSELNVNALLLGDSALYLCASSLLGALGGYTFGSGTRLTVV.

Here the CDR3 reads CASSERVITDTQYF. The DNA of the CDR3 is TGTGCCAGCAGTGAGAGGGTGATCACAGATACGCAGTATTTT. The chain couples TRBV2 to TRBJ2-3; tentative D call: TRBD2 (5 bases). This CDR3 has 14 amino acids. The V end lost 3 bases, the J end lost 2 bases, and 9 bases lay between the germline ends. The V gene's germline CDR1 is SNHLY and CDR2 FYNNEI. Together with reference TRBV2 and TRBJ2-3, the CDR3 gives the full variable domain: EPEVTQTPSHQVTQMGQEVILRCVPISNHLYFYWYRQILGQKVEFLVSFYNNEISEKSEIFDDQFSVERPDGSNFTLKIRSTKLEDSAMYFCASSERVITDTQYFGPGTRLTVL.

This clone was found a few times. The chain recombines TRBV5-8 with TRBJ1-1; D possibly corresponds to TRBD1 (6 bases). The CDR3 has 16 amino acids. Germline V gives CDR1 SGHTS, CDR2 YDEGEE. Trimming cost V 4 bases and J 0 bases, with 16 bases left between them. The CDR3 reads CASSKTTGDMNTEAFF. In nucleotides, the CDR3 is TGTGCCAGCAGCAAGACCACCGGGGACATGAACACTGAAGCTTTCTTT.

The chain recombines TRBV15 with TRBJ1-2; D is unresolved. V lost 1 base to trimming and J lost 6 bases, with 18 bases between them. This CDR3 is 16 amino acids long. Germline loops: CDR1 LNHNV, CDR2 YYDKDF (reference sequence). As DNA, the CDR3 is TGTGCCACCAGCAGAGGGGCCTCCCTGGAACGGCATGGCTACACCTTC. Encoded protein: CATSRGASLERHGYTF.